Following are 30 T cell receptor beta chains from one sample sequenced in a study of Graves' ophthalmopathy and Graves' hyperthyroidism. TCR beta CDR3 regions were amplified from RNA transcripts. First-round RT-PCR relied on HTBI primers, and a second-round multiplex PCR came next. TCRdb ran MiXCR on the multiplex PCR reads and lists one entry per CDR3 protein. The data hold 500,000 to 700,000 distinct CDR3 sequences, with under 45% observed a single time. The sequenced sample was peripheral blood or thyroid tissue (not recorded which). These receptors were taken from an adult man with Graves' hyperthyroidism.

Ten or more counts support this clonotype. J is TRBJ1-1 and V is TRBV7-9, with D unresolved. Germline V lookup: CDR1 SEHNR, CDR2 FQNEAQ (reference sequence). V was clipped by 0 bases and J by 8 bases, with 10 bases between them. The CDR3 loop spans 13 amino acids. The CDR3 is CASSLAQDYEAFF. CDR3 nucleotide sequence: TGTGCCAGCAGCTTAGCGCAAGATTACGAAGCTTTCTTT. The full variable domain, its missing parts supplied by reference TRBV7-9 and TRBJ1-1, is DTGVSQNPRHKITKRGQNVTFRCDPISEHNRLYWYRQTLGQGPEFLTYFQNEAQLEKSRLLSDRFSAERPKGSFSTLEIQRTEQGDSAMYLCASSLAQDYEAFFGQGTRLTVV.

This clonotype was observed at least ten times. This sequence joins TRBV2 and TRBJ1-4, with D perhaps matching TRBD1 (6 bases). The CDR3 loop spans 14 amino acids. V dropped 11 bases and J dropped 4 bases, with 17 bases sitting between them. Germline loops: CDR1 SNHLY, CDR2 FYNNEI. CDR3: CASRVGRGNEKLFF. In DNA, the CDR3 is TGTGCCTCCAGGGTGGGCAGGGGTAATGAAAAACTGTTTTTT.

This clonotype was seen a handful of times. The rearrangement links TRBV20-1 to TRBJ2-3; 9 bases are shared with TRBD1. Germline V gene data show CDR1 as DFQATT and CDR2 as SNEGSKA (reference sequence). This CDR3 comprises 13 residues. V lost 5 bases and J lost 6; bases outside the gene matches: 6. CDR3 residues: CSAYGTGTDTQYF. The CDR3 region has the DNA TGCAGTGCTTACGGGACAGGGACCGATACGCAGTATTTT.

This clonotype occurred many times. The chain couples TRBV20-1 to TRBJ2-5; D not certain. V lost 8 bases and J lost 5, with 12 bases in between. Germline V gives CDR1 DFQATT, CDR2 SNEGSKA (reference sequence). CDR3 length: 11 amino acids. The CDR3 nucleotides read TGCAGTCCGGACGAAGGGGAGACCCAGTACTTC. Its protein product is CSPDEGETQYF.

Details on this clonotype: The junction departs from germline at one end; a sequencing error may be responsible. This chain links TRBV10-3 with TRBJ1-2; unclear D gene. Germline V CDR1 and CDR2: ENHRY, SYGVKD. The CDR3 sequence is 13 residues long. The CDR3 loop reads CAVSESGDYGYTF. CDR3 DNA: TGTGCCGTCAGTGAATCCGGGGACTATGGCTACACCTTC.

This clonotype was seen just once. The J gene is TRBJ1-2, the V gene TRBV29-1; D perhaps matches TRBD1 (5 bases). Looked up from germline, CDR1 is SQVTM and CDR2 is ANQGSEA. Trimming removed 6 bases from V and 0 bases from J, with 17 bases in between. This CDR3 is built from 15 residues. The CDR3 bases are TGCAGCGTGGGGGGAGGGATGAACACTAACTATGGCTACACCTTC. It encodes CSVGGGMNTNYGYTF.

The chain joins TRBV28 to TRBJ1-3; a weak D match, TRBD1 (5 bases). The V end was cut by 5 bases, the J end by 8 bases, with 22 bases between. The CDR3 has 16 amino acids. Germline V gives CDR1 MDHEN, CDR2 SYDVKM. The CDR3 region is CASSPWDGGSRDTIYF. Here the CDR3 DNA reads TGTGCCAGCAGTCCCTGGGACGGGGGATCGAGAGACACCATATATTTT. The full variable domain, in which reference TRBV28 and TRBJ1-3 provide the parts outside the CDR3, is DVKVTQSSRYLVKRTGEKVFLECVQDMDHENMFWYRQDPGLGLRLIYFSYDVKMKEKGDIPEGYSVSREKKERFSLILESASTNQTSMYLCASSPWDGGSRDTIYFGEGSWLTVV.

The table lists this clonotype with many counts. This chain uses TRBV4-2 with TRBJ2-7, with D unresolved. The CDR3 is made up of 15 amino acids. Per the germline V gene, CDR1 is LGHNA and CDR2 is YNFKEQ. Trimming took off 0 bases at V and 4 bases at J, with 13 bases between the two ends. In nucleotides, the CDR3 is TGTGCCAGCAGCCAAGAATTAGGCCGTCAGTACGAGCAGTACTTC. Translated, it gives CASSQELGRQYEQYF.

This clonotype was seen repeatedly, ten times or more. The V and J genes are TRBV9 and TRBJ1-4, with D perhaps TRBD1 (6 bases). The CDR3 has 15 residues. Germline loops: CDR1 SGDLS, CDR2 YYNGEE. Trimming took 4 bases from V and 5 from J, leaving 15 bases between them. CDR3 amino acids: CASSPPLGGNEKLFF. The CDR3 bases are TGTGCCAGCAGCCCCCCCTTGGGGGGCAATGAAAAACTGTTTTTT.

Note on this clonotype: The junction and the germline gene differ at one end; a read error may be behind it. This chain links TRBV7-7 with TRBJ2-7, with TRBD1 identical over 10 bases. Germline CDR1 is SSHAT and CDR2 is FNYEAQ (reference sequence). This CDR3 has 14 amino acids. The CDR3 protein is CASSLGTGEGEQYF. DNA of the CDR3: TGTGCTAGCAGCCTCGGGACAGGGGAAGGCGAGCAGTACTTC.

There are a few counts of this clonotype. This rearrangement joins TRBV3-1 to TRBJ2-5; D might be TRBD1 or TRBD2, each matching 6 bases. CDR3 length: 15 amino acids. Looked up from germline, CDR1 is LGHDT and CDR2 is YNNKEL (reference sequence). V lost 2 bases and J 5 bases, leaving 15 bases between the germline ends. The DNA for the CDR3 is TGTGCCAGCAGCCAATTGGTCGGGGGCGTGGAGACCCAGTACTTC. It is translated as CASSQLVGGVETQYF.

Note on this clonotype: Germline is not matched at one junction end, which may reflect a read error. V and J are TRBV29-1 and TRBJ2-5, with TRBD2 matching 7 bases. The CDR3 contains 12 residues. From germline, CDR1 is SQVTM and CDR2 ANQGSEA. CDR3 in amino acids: CSAEGAGEAQYF. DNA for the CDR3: TGCAGTGCAGAAGGGGCGGGAGAGGCCCAGTACTTC.

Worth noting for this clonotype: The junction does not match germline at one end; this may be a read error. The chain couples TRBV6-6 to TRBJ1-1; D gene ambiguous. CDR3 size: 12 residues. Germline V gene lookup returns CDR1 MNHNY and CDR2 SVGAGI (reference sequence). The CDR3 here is CAGSYSRVEAFF. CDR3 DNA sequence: TGTGCCGGCAGTTATTCAAGGGTTGAAGCTTTCTTT.

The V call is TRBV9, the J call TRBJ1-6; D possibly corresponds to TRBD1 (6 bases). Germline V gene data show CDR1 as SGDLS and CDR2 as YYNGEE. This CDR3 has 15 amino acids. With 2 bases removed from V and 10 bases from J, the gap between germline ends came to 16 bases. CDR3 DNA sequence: TGTGCCAGCAGCGTTGGGGGGCAGGGAGGGTCACCCCTCCACTTT. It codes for CASSVGGQGGSPLHF.

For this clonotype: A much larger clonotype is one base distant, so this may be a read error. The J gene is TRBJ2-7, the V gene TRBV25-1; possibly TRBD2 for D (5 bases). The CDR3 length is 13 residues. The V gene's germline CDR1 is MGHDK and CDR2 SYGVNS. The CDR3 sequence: CASREGVSYGQYF. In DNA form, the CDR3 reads TGTGCCAGCAGAGAGGGTGTTTCCTACGGGCAGTACTTC.

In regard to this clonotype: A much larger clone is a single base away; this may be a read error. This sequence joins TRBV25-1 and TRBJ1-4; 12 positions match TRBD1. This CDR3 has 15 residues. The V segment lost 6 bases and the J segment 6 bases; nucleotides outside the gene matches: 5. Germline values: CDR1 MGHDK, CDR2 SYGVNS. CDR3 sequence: CASSPGTGGDEKLFF. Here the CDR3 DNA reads TGTGCCAGCAGCCCAGGGACAGGGGGCGATGAAAAACTGTTTTTT.

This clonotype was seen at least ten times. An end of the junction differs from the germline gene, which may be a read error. In DNA, the CDR3 is TGTGCCAGCAGCTCAGAGGTCAATCAGCCCCAGCTTTTT. Protein product: CASSSEVNQPQLF. The chain carries TRBV7-9 and TRBJ1-5; D remains unclear. CDR3 length: 13 residues. CDR1 and CDR2 from the germline V gene are SEHNR and FQNEAQ (reference sequence). Together with reference TRBV7-9 and TRBJ1-5, the CDR3 gives the full variable domain: DTGVSQNPRHKITKRGQNVTFRCDPISEHNRLYWYRQTLGQGPEFLTYFQNEAQLEKSRLLSDRFSAERPKGSFSTLEIQRTEQGDSAMYLCASSSEVNQPQLFGDGTRLSIL.

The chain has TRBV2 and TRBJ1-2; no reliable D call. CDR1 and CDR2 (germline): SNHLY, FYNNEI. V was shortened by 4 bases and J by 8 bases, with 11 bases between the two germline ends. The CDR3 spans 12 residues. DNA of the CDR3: TGTGCCAGCAGTGTGGACGGCGCGGGCTACACCTTC. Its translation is CASSVDGAGYTF.

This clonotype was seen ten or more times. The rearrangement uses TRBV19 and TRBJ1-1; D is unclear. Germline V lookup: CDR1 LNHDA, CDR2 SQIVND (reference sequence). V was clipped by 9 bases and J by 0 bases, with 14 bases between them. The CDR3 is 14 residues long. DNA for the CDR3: TGTGCCAGCAGCCTTTTGATCGTGAACACTGAAGCTTTCTTT. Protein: CASSLLIVNTEAFF.

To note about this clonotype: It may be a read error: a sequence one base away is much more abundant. The CDR3 sequence is CAISDQGGRQPQHF. The CDR3 DNA sequence: TGTGCCATCAGTGACCAGGGAGGTCGCCAGCCCCAGCATTTT. The rearrangement uses TRBV10-3 and TRBJ1-5; D is perhaps TRBD1 (5 bases). Germline CDR1 ENHRY, CDR2 SYGVKD. The CDR3 sequence is 14 residues long. Trimming stripped 3 bases from V and 7 bases from J, with 13 bases between.

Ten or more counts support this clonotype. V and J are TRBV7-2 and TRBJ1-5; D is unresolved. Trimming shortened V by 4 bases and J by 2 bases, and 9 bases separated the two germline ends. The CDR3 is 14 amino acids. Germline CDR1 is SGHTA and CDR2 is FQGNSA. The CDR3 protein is CASSSSSGNQPQHF. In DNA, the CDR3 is TGTGCCAGCAGCTCATCCTCGGGCAATCAGCCCCAGCATTTT.

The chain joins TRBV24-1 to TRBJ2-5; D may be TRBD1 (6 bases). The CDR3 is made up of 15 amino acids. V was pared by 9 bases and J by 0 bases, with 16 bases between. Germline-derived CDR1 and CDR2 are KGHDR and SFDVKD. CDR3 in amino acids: CATAKGTPYQETQYF. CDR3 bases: TGTGCCACCGCGAAGGGGACACCGTACCAAGAGACCCAGTACTTC.

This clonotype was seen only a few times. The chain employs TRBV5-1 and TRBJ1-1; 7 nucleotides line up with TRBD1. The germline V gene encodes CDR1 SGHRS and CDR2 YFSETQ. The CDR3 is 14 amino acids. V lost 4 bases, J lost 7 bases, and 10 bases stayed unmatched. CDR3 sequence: CASSVTQGTHEAFF. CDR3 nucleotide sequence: TGCGCCAGCAGCGTAACACAGGGGACCCATGAAGCTTTCTTT.

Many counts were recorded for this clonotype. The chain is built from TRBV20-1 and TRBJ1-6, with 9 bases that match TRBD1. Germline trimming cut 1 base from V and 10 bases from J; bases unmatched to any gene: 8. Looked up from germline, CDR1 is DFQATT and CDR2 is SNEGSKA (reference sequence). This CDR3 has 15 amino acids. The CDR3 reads CSARVSGTGTSPLHF. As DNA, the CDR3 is TGCAGTGCTAGAGTATCCGGGACAGGGACATCACCCCTCCACTTT.

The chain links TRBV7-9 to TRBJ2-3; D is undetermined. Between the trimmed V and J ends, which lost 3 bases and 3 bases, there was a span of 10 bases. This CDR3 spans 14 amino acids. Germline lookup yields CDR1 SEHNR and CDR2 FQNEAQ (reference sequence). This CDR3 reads CASSFTWETDTQYF. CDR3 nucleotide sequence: TGTGCCAGCAGCTTTACATGGGAAACAGATACGCAGTATTTT.

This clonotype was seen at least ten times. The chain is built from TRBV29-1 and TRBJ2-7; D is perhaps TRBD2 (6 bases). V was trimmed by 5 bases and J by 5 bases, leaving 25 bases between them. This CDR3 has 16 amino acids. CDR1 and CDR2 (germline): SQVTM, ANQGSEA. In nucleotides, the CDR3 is TGCAGCGTTTCCGGTCCGGTGTCTGGGGAGGCCCACGAGCAGTACTTC. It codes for CSVSGPVSGEAHEQYF.

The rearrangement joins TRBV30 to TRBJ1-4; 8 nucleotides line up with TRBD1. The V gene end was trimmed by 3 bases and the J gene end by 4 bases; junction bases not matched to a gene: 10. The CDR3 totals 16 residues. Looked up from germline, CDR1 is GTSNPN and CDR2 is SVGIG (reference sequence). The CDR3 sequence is CAWRTTDRGINEKLFF. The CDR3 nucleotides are TGTGCCTGGAGGACCACTGACAGGGGTATTAATGAAAAACTGTTTTTT.

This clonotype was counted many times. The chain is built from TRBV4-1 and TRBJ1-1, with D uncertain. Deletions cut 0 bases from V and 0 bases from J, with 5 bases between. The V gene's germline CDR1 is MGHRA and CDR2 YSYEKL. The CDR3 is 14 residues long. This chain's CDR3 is CASSQDAVNTEAFF. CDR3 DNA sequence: TGCGCCAGCAGCCAAGATGCAGTGAACACTGAAGCTTTCTTT.

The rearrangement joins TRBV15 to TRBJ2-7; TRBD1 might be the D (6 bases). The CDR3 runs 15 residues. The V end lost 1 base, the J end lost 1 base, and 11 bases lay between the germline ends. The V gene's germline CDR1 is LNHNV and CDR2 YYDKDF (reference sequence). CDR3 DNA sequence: TGTGCCACCAGCAGAGGGGCAGGGGAGTCCTACGAGCAGTACTTC. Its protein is CATSRGAGESYEQYF.

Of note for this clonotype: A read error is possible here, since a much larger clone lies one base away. The CDR3 region is CARSSADKETQYF. In nucleotides, the CDR3 is TGTGCCAGGAGTTCAGCGGATAAAGAGACCCAGTACTTC. The chain recombines TRBV12-3 or TRBV12-4 with TRBJ2-5; D may be TRBD2 (5 bases). CDR3 length: 13 residues.